This TCR beta chain was obtained from a study of T cell clones after liver transplantation. The method was immunoSEQ multiplex PCR; TCRdb's version includes in-frame clones alone and lacks a portion of them. The data show 20,000 to 30,000 clones, with more than 65% seen just once and approximately 2.8% held by the top ten. The CDR3 totals 16 residues. V was clipped by 0 bases and J by 5 bases, with 15 bases between them. Germline CDR1 reads SGHRS; CDR2 reads YFSETQ. The study's findings and limits: Graft donor-reactive T cells may have migrated into the graft rather than being deleted. Post-transplant, graft-donor-reactive CD4 TCRbeta sequences in blood dropped significantly in 5 of 8 subjects.

A word on this clone: Its antigen is undetermined.

The sample was CD4+ T cells from blood, taken before liver transplant. The receptor's source is a human donor who received a liver transplant. This sequence joins TRBV5-1 and TRBJ2-1; possible D gene TRBD2, 5 bases. For the CDR3, the DNA is TGCGCCAGCAGCTTGGTATGGGAGCCGCAACACAATGAGCAGTTCTTC. It codes for CASSLVWEPQHNEQFF.